These T cell receptor beta chains were read from a single sample in a study of blood T cell repertoires in COVID-19. Method: immunoSEQ multiplex PCR; TCRdb's copy keeps in-frame clones and lacks some. Of tens of thousands of clones detected, 74% appear once; the ten largest clones hold 2.5% to 3%. Sequenced sample: peripheral blood. Receptor source: a human donor with acute or convalescent COVID-19. The donor label of this sample is uncertain. CDR3s include the opening cysteine and the closing phenylalanine or tryptophan. A D gene is named only where the DNA matches it firmly. Clone size is given for some rows only: seen once, a few or many times, or a class if the clone is expanded.

size	V	J	D	DNA	CDR3
NA	TRBV6-6	TRBJ1-5	NA	TGTGCCAGCAGTGTTGCAGGGAGCAATCAGCCCCAGCATTTT	CASSVAGSNQPQHF
NA	TRBV6-5	TRBJ1-3	NA	TGTGCCAGCAGTCCGGGACTTAGCGCAGGGAACACCATATATTTT	CASSPGLSAGNTIYF
NA	TRBV6-6	TRBJ1-5	NA	TGTGCCAGCAGTTACAGCAGGGGTCCACAGCCCCAGCATTTT	CASSYSRGPQPQHF
NA	TRBV5-5	TRBJ1-5	NA	TGTGCCAGCAGCATACACAGGGTCAATCAGCCCCAGCATTTT	CASSIHRVNQPQHF
few	TRBV15	TRBJ1-4	NA	TGTGCCACCGGGCAGGGTAATGATGAAAAACTGTTTTTT	CATGQGNDEKLFF
NA	TRBV19	TRBJ2-5	TRBD1	TGTGCCAGTAGTTCCGAGACAGGGCAAGAGACCCAGTACTTC	CASSSETGQETQYF
NA	TRBV3-1/TRBV3-2	TRBJ2-5	TRBD2	TGTGCCAGCAGGAGCGGACTAGCGGGAAACGGGTACCAAGAGACCCAGTACTTC	CASRSGLAGNGYQETQYF
NA	TRBV28	TRBJ1-1	NA	TGTGCCGTAGGGGCTCACGGTATGAACACTGAAGCTTTCTTT	CAVGAHGMNTEAFF
few	TRBV5-6	TRBJ1-2	NA	TGTGCCAGCAGCCTGACGGGACTGTCCTATGGAGGCTACACCTTC	CASSLTGLSYGGYTF
NA	TRBV30	TRBJ2-1	TRBD2	TGTGCCTGGAATTTGCTAGCGGGAACTGAGCAGTTCTTC	CAWNLLAGTEQFF
NA	TRBV5-1	TRBJ1-5	TRBD1	TGCGCCAGCAGCCCGGACAGGGACAATCAGCCCCAGCATTTT	CASSPDRDNQPQHF